This T cell receptor (beta chain) was retrieved from a study of shared clonotypes between healthy human individuals. Losses at the gene ends were 4 bases for V and 5 bases for J; bases not matched to a gene: 10. CDR1 is MNHEY and CDR2 is SMNVEV in the germline V gene (reference sequence). The CDR3 is made up of 16 amino acids. Clones were sequenced by immunoSEQ multiplex PCR, and TCRdb holds only the in-frame ones, with some missing. The sample consists of around 980,000 clones, 78% of them appearing once. The clonotype originates from a man between 18 and 35 years old in good health. Some clones in this sample may be carry-over from other donors' samples. The sequencing sample was made of memory CD4+ T cells from PBMCs. Subset in this sample: CD45RA-negative fraction. The rearrangement uses TRBV27 and TRBJ2-2; 7 bases fit TRBD1. CDR3 nucleotide sequence: TGTGCCAGCAGTTCTTATAAGGGGGCGCGTACCGGGGAGCTGTTTTTT. It codes for CASSSYKGARTGELFF.